Presented here are 22 T cell receptor beta chains from one specimen sequenced in a study of CD8+ T cells in alopecia areata. The sample's treatment: oral pan-JAK inhibitor, 5-10 mg twice daily. TCR sequencing used cDNA made by reverse transcription of extracted RNA. Produced via immunoSEQ multiplex PCR; TCRdb's table is partial and in-frame only. The repertoire holds about 200,000 clones, with 58% as singletons. The sample consisted of CD4+ T cells sorted from blood, taken at week 24, from a patient treated with tofacitinib. The source is a human donor with alopecia areata.

The chain recombines TRBV29-1 with TRBJ2-5; weak D call: TRBD2 (6 bases). The germline CDR1 and CDR2 sequences are SQVTM and ANQGSEA. The CDR3 is 13 residues long. Trimming left V 0 bases short and J 4 bases short, with 9 bases between. The CDR3 loop reads CSVEELAGETQYF. The CDR3 nucleotides are TGCAGCGTTGAAGAACTAGCAGGAGAGACCCAGTACTTC.

V and J are TRBV4-1 and TRBJ2-3, with 9 bases lining up with TRBD1. Trimming cost V 4 bases and J 10 bases; bases outside gene matches: 3. Germline assignment: CDR1 MGHRA and CDR2 YSYEKL. The CDR3 consists of 12 residues. CDR3 sequence: CASSPGQGAQYF. Here the CDR3 DNA reads TGCGCCAGCAGCCCGGGACAGGGTGCGCAGTATTTT.

This clone was seen repeatedly, ten times or more. This chain links TRBV7-2 with TRBJ1-5; D not resolved. Trimming took 5 bases from V and 7 from J, leaving 9 bases between them. The germline gives CDR1 SGHTA, CDR2 FQGNSA. CDR3 size: 12 residues. The CDR3 DNA follows: TGTGCCAGCAGCCGGACGGGGCAGCCCCAGCATTTT. Its protein product is CASSRTGQPQHF.

This clone was detected only a few times. The rearrangement links TRBV14 to TRBJ2-2; D gene uncertain. V lost 1 base and J 2 bases, leaving 5 bases between the germline ends. Per the germline V gene, CDR1 is SGHDN and CDR2 is FVKESK. The CDR3 is 14 amino acids. CDR3: CASSQATNTGELFF. The CDR3 coding sequence is TGTGCCAGCAGCCAAGCGACAAACACCGGGGAGCTGTTTTTT. Full variable domain (missing parts from reference TRBV14 and TRBJ2-2): EAGVTQFPSHSVIEKGQTVTLRCDPISGHDNLYWYRRVMGKEIKFLLHFVKESKQDESGMPNNRFLAERTGGTYSTLKVQPAELEDSGVYFCASSQATNTGELFFGEGSRLTVL.

V usage is TRBV30 and J usage is TRBJ1-5; TRBD1 might be the D (5 bases). Germline V lookup: CDR1 GTSNPN, CDR2 SVGIG (reference sequence). The CDR3 consists of 15 residues. V was clipped by 1 base and J by 3 bases, with 13 bases between them. The CDR3 DNA is TGTGCCTGGAGTGCAGGGACGGCCTACAATCAGCCCCAGCATTTT. Its protein product is CAWSAGTAYNQPQHF.

This chain connects TRBV1 to TRBJ2-1; TRBD2, the table's D call, was not compared with the DNA. TRBV1 is marked as a pseudogene. The CDR3 has 16 residues. This CDR3 is CTSSHERGLESFEQFF. CDR3 DNA: TGCACCAGCAGCCACGAAAGGGGACTAGAAAGCTTTGAGCAGTTCTTC.

This clone was detected a few times. The rearrangement links TRBV5-1 to TRBJ1-2; possible D gene TRBD1, 6 bases. CDR3 length: 16 residues. Trimming took off 4 bases at V and 5 bases at J, with 21 bases between the two ends. CDR1 and CDR2 from the germline V gene are SGHRS and YFSETQ. This CDR3 is CASSGGQVGESYGYTF. CDR3 nucleotide sequence: TGCGCCAGCAGCGGGGGACAAGTGGGAGAATCTTATGGCTACACCTTC.

This chain joins TRBV7-2 and TRBJ1-3, with D unclear. V shed 2 bases and J shed 0 bases, with 8 bases lying between them. This CDR3 contains 15 residues. Per germline, CDR1 SGHTA and CDR2 FQGNSA. DNA of the CDR3: TGTGCCAGCAGCTTACAGTTTTTCTCTGGAAACACCATATATTTT. It specifies CASSLQFFSGNTIYF.

This chain connects TRBV5-1 to TRBJ2-3; D tentatively fits TRBD1 or TRBD2 (5 bases each). V lost 0 bases and J 3 bases, leaving 8 bases between the germline ends. The CDR3 spans 14 residues. Germline V CDR1 and CDR2: SGHRS, YFSETQ. CDR3 coding DNA: TGCGCCAGCAGCTTGGCGGGGACGACAGATACGCAGTATTTT. It encodes CASSLAGTTDTQYF.

The V and J genes are TRBV15 and TRBJ2-3, with 7 bases matching TRBD2. CDR3 size: 14 residues. Trimming at V came to 2 bases and at J to 1 base, leaving 0 bases not matched to a gene. Germline V lookup: CDR1 LNHNV, CDR2 YYDKDF (reference sequence). CDR3 sequence (DNA): TGTGCCACCAGCAGACGGGGGGGCACAGATACGCAGTATTTT. Protein: CATSRRGGTDTQYF.

The genes are TRBV9 and TRBJ1-1; D remains unclear. V was clipped by 0 bases and J by 1 base, with 10 bases between them. The CDR3 consists of 15 residues. The germline gives CDR1 SGDLS, CDR2 YYNGEE. The CDR3 is CASSVEPGPNTEAFF. CDR3 nucleotide sequence: TGTGCCAGCAGCGTAGAGCCAGGCCCGAACACTGAAGCTTTCTTT.

The rearrangement links TRBV5-5 to TRBJ2-7; the match to TRBD2 covers 11 bases. Germline CDR1 is SGHKS and CDR2 is YYEKEE (reference sequence). V gave up 2 bases and J gave up 6 bases; unmatched junction bases: 4. The CDR3 spans 14 residues. This CDR3 reads CASSLLAGAGEQYF. CDR3 sequence (DNA): TGTGCCAGCAGCTTACTAGCGGGAGCAGGCGAGCAGTACTTC. The full variable domain, rest sourced from reference TRBV5-5 and TRBJ2-7, is DAGVTQSPTHLIKTRGQQVTLRCSPISGHKSVSWYQQVLGQGPQFIFQYYEKEERGRGNFPDRFSARQFPNYSSELNVNALLLGDSALYLCASSLLAGAGEQYFGPGTRLTVT.

This clone was seen more than once but under ten times. This rearrangement joins TRBV9 to TRBJ1-5, with D unclear. This CDR3 region has 15 residues. V lost 0 bases to trimming and J lost 0 bases, with 7 bases between them. Looked up from germline, CDR1 is SGDLS and CDR2 is YYNGEE. DNA of the CDR3: TGTGCCAGCAGCGTAGACGCATATAGCAATCAGCCCCAGCATTTT. This encodes CASSVDAYSNQPQHF.

The V gene is TRBV7-2, the J gene TRBJ1-1, with D hard to call. This CDR3 is 14 amino acids long. Trimming shortened V by 4 bases and J by 3 bases, and 12 bases separated the two germline ends. CDR1 SGHTA and CDR2 FQGNSA come from the germline V gene. Here the CDR3 DNA reads TGTGCCAGCAGCTCACGGGTTCTCTACACTGAAGCTTTCTTT. This sequence encodes CASSSRVLYTEAFF. Full variable domain (remainder filled in from reference TRBV7-2 and TRBJ1-1): GAGVSQSPSNKVTEKGKDVELRCDPISGHTALYWYRQSLGQGLEFLIYFQGNSAPDKSGLPSDRFSAERTGGSVSTLTIQRTQQEDSAVYLCASSSRVLYTEAFFGQGTRLTVV.

The V gene is TRBV7-9, the J gene TRBJ2-7, with TRBD2 matching over 12 bases. Germline values: CDR1 SEHNR, CDR2 FQNEAQ (reference sequence). The CDR3 runs 15 residues. V gave up 7 bases and J gave up 3 bases; unmatched junction bases: 7. CDR3 sequence (DNA): TGTGCCAGCACCCCGGCGGGACTAGCGGGCTACGAGCAGTACTTC. It specifies CASTPAGLAGYEQYF.

DNA for the CDR3: TGTGCCAGCTCACCGGCAGACCGTGAGACCCAGTACTTC. Encoded protein: CASSPADRETQYF. The chain joins TRBV18 to TRBJ2-5; D gene ambiguous. This CDR3 contains 13 residues. V was shortened by 3 bases and J by 5 bases, with 10 bases between the two germline ends. The germline CDR1 and CDR2 sequences are KGHSH and LQKENI.

The chain has TRBV29-1 and TRBJ2-5; D tentatively fits TRBD1 or TRBD2 (7 bases each). Germline V gene data show CDR1 as SQVTM and CDR2 as ANQGSEA. The CDR3 is 11 residues long. Trimming left V 8 bases short and J 5 bases short, with 12 bases between. CDR3 sequence (DNA): TGCAGCTACAGGGGAGGGGAGACCCAGTACTTC. Translation gives CSYRGGETQYF.

The chain links TRBV5-1 to TRBJ1-1, with a tentative D call TRBD1 (6 bases). CDR3 length: 15 residues. Germline V gene lookup returns CDR1 SGHRS and CDR2 YFSETQ. V lost 1 base and J lost 2, with 12 bases in between. The CDR3 bases are TGCGCCAGCAGCTTGATTCCAGGGGTCAACACTGAAGCTTTCTTT. Encoded protein: CASSLIPGVNTEAFF.

Details on this clone: This sample includes further DNA sequences coding for the same CDR3. The rearrangement links TRBV20-1 to TRBJ1-1; D ambiguous. Germline values: CDR1 DFQATT, CDR2 SNEGSKA (reference sequence). Trimming pared 0 bases from V and 4 bases from J, leaving 0 bases between. This CDR3 comprises 10 residues. In nucleotides, the CDR3 is TGCAGTGCTAGAGACACTGAAGCTTTCTTT. It encodes CSARDTEAFF.

The chain carries TRBV28 and TRBJ2-5; D is undetermined. Trimming took 4 bases from V and 8 from J, leaving 5 bases between them. Germline CDR1 and CDR2: MDHEN and SYDVKM. The CDR3 length is 10 residues. CDR3 region: CASSSTTQYF. CDR3 sequence (DNA): TGTGCCAGCAGTTCTACAACCCAGTACTTC.

The rearrangement joins TRBV7-9 to TRBJ2-1; the D gene is possibly TRBD2 (6 bases). With 3 bases removed from V and 9 bases from J, the gap between germline ends came to 18 bases. This CDR3 has 15 residues. The germline CDR1 and CDR2 sequences are SEHNR and FQNEAQ (reference sequence). CDR3: CASSFRGLSISEQFF. The CDR3 DNA reads TGTGCCAGCAGCTTCAGAGGACTATCTATTAGTGAGCAGTTCTTC.

The V and J genes are TRBV9 and TRBJ2-1; 10 nucleotides agree with TRBD2. CDR1 is SGDLS and CDR2 is YYNGEE in the germline V gene. V trimming: 3 bases; J trimming: 5 bases; junction bases outside the gene matches: 2. The CDR3 sequence is 14 residues long. CDR3 in DNA: TGTGCCAGCAGCGCCGGACTAGCGGACAATGAGCAGTTCTTC. It is translated as CASSAGLADNEQFF. Combining the CDR3 with reference TRBV9 and TRBJ2-1 gives the whole variable domain DSGVTQTPKHLITATGQRVTLRCSPRSGDLSVYWYQQSLDQGLQFLIQYYNGEERAKGNILERFSAQQFPDLHSELNLSSLELGDSALYFCASSAGLADNEQFFGPGTRLTVL.